Listed here are 17 T cell receptor beta chains from one sample, sequenced in a study of radiation and T cells in renal cell carcinoma. Time point of the sample: blood 4 weeks post-SBRT, at nephrectomy. Treatment: 15 Gy SBRT to primary tumor, nephrectomy 4 weeks later. The method was immunoSEQ multiplex PCR; TCRdb's version includes in-frame clones alone and lacks a portion of them. The top ten hold 11% of the sample, which has under 200,000 clones, about 87% seen once. The source was blood, collected from a patient whose treatment included radiotherapy and nephrectomy. The receptors were sampled from a woman in her forties or fifties with renal cell carcinoma.

V and J are TRBV5-4 and TRBJ1-2, with a weak D call TRBD1 (5 bases). The CDR3 sequence is 15 residues long. Germline CDR1 and CDR2: SGHNT and YYREEE (reference sequence). Trimming shortened V by 3 bases and J by 4 bases, and 16 bases separated the two germline ends. The CDR3 is CASSSPGPPLYGYTF. The DNA for the CDR3 is TGTGCCAGCAGCTCCCCGGGACCTCCACTCTATGGCTACACCTTC.

This chain uses TRBV5-6 with TRBJ2-3, with D unresolved. This CDR3 has 14 amino acids. The V gene's germline CDR1 is SGHDT and CDR2 YYEEEE. Trimming removed 4 bases from V and 2 bases from J, with 11 bases in between. The CDR3 DNA follows: TGTGCCAGCAGCCATCGGGCCTTCACAGATACGCAGTATTTT. As protein: CASSHRAFTDTQYF.

This clone came up a few times. This chain links TRBV6-6 with TRBJ1-1; no clear D gene. The CDR3 extends over 13 amino acids. With 6 bases removed from V and 12 bases from J, the gap between germline ends came to 20 bases. The germline V gene encodes CDR1 MNHNY and CDR2 SVGAGI (reference sequence). DNA for the CDR3: TGTGCCAGCAGGCCGTTCGGTCAGGTTAAGACTTTCTTT. It codes for CASRPFGQVKTFF.

This rearrangement joins TRBV7-9 to TRBJ1-2; the D gene is possibly TRBD1 (6 bases). V was clipped by 3 bases and J by 3 bases, with 17 bases between them. Germline CDR1 reads SEHNR; CDR2 reads FQNEAQ (reference sequence). The CDR3 has 16 residues. The CDR3 protein is CASSFTGIRGDYGYTF. CDR3 sequence (DNA): TGTGCCAGCAGCTTTACAGGGATCCGGGGGGACTATGGCTACACCTTC.

The rearrangement uses TRBV2 and TRBJ2-1, with 8 positions matching TRBD1. In germline, CDR1 is SNHLY, CDR2 FYNNEI. The CDR3 contains 15 residues. With 1 base clipped from V and 5 bases from J, the junction kept 4 bases outside the gene matches. CDR3 DNA sequence: TGTGCCAGCAGTGAAGTAGGGACAGGTGACAATGAGCAGTTCTTC. This sequence encodes CASSEVGTGDNEQFF.

The chain employs TRBV5-1 and TRBJ1-3; 10 bases map to TRBD1. The trim removed 7 bases at V and 4 bases at J, leaving 11 bases unmatched. The CDR3 spans 16 residues. CDR1 and CDR2 from the germline V gene are SGHRS and YFSETQ. The CDR3 DNA is TGCGCCAGCCCACCCCGACAGGGGGCAGGAGGAAACACCATATATTTT. Translated: CASPPRQGAGGNTIYF.

The chain carries TRBV5-1 and TRBJ2-6; maybe TRBD2 (5 bases). Germline assignment: CDR1 SGHRS and CDR2 YFSETQ. V lost 0 bases, J lost 6 bases, and 13 bases lay in between. The CDR3 extends over 16 amino acids. Here the CDR3 reads CASSLGLAREANVLTF. CDR3 nucleotide sequence: TGCGCCAGCAGCTTGGGTCTAGCCCGTGAGGCCAACGTCCTGACTTTC.

The chain carries TRBV14 and TRBJ2-1; possibly TRBD2 for D (5 bases). The CDR3 consists of 11 residues. Germline loops: CDR1 SGHDN, CDR2 FVKESK. V was clipped by 5 bases and J by 9 bases, with 8 bases between them. This chain's CDR3 is CASSEGGEQFF. CDR3 nucleotide sequence: TGTGCCAGCAGCGAGGGTGGTGAGCAGTTCTTC.

The J gene is TRBJ2-5, the V gene TRBV10-3; D is unresolved. Germline V gene sequence: CDR1 ENHRY, CDR2 SYGVKD. The CDR3 consists of 13 residues. The CDR3 coding sequence is TGTGCAAGGCGGAGCAAAATTAGGGAGACCCAGTACTTC. It encodes CARRSKIRETQYF.

This clone was seen more than once but under ten times. The V call is TRBV2, the J call TRBJ1-5, with 8 nucleotides matching TRBD1. Germline assignment: CDR1 SNHLY and CDR2 FYNNEI. Trimming removed 4 bases from V and 6 bases from J; junction bases left unmatched: 5. The CDR3 sequence is 14 residues long. The CDR3 spells CASSVQGAAQPQHF. CDR3 nucleotides: TGTGCCAGCAGTGTCCAGGGGGCGGCTCAGCCCCAGCATTTT.

V and J are TRBV6-1 and TRBJ2-7, with 11 nucleotides matching TRBD1. CDR3 length equals 15 residues. With V trimmed by 10 bases and J by 0 bases, 8 bases remained unmatched. Germline V gene data show CDR1 as MNHNS and CDR2 as SASEGT. CDR3 in amino acids: CAINWDRGSSYEQYF. DNA for the CDR3: TGTGCCATCAATTGGGACAGGGGGAGCTCCTACGAGCAGTACTTC.

This clone was observed once. The J gene is TRBJ1-6, the V gene TRBV11-2, with 9 bases identical to TRBD1. The trim removed 3 bases at V and 11 bases at J, leaving 5 bases unmatched. The CDR3 is 14 amino acids. The germline V gene has CDR1 SGHAT and CDR2 FQNNGV. CDR3 in DNA: TGTGCCAGCAGCTTTGGACAGGGGATGGCACCCCTCCACTTT. The encoded protein is CASSFGQGMAPLHF.

This rearrangement joins TRBV6-6 to TRBJ1-1; perhaps TRBD1 as D (5 bases). The V and J ends lost 8 bases and 1 base respectively, with 17 bases between them. Looked up from germline, CDR1 is MNHNY and CDR2 is SVGAGI (reference sequence). This CDR3 spans 15 amino acids. The CDR3 here is CASGQIRNPNTEAFF. The CDR3 DNA is TGTGCCAGCGGACAAATAAGGAATCCGAACACTGAAGCTTTCTTT.

The chain carries TRBV9 and TRBJ1-3; the D is unclear. The germline gives CDR1 SGDLS, CDR2 YYNGEE. The V gene lost 0 bases and the J gene lost 1 base, with 14 bases spanning the gap. CDR3 length: 17 residues. The CDR3 here is CASSVGPGQISGNTIYF. CDR3 in DNA: TGTGCCAGCAGCGTAGGCCCCGGTCAGATTTCTGGAAACACCATATATTTT. Full variable domain (remainder filled in from reference TRBV9 and TRBJ1-3): DSGVTQTPKHLITATGQRVTLRCSPRSGDLSVYWYQQSLDQGLQFLIQYYNGEERAKGNILERFSAQQFPDLHSELNLSSLELGDSALYFCASSVGPGQISGNTIYFGEGSWLTVV.

Written as DNA, the CDR3 is TGTGCCAGCGAAAATCACGGGGACAGGGTAGTTAATGAGCAGTTCTTC. It codes for CASENHGDRVVNEQFF. This rearrangement joins TRBV7-9 to TRBJ2-1; 9 bases are shared with TRBD1. The CDR3 runs 16 residues. The V gene's germline CDR1 is SEHNR and CDR2 FQNEAQ (reference sequence). Germline trimming cut 8 bases from V and 7 bases from J; bases unmatched to any gene: 15.

This chain connects TRBV14 to TRBJ1-1, with D tentatively TRBD1 (5 bases). The ends were cut back, 4 bases at V and 4 bases at J, with 13 bases in the middle. This CDR3 has 14 residues. Germline V gene lookup returns CDR1 SGHDN and CDR2 FVKESK. The CDR3 DNA follows: TGTGCCAGCAGCCCGGACCTTGGGGCCACTGAAGCTTTCTTT. It encodes CASSPDLGATEAFF. The full variable domain, completed using reference TRBV14 and TRBJ1-1, is EAGVTQFPSHSVIEKGQTVTLRCDPISGHDNLYWYRRVMGKEIKFLLHFVKESKQDESGMPNNRFLAERTGGTYSTLKVQPAELEDSGVYFCASSPDLGATEAFFGQGTRLTVV.

This clone was seen only a few times. V gene TRBV27 combines with J gene TRBJ2-7, with no clear D. The germline V and J ends were trimmed by 4 bases and 3 bases, with 10 bases remaining between them. The CDR3 has 13 residues. CDR1 and CDR2 from the germline V gene are MNHEY and SMNVEV (reference sequence). Here the CDR3 DNA reads TGTGCCAGCAGTTCCCCACCAGTCTACGAGCAGTACTTC. Translated, it gives CASSSPPVYEQYF.